The 22 T cell receptor beta chains below come from one sample, sequenced in a study of chemoradiotherapy in HPV16-positive cancers. Only in-frame clones appear in the TCRdb table, and some are missing; sequencing was by immunoSEQ multiplex PCR. The table records about 930 clones, 87% of them present only once. The material was tumor tissue, obtained from a patient who underwent chemoradiotherapy. The receptors here all came from a human donor with HPV-associated anogenital cancer.

The rearrangement uses TRBV20-1 and TRBJ2-1; TRBD1 agrees at 7 bases. Germline V CDR1 and CDR2: DFQATT, SNEGSKA (reference sequence). V was pared by 5 bases and J by 8 bases, with 3 bases of the junction left unmatched. The CDR3 contains 11 residues. This chain's CDR3 is CSAGDSDEQFF. In nucleotides, the CDR3 is TGCAGTGCTGGGGACAGCGATGAGCAGTTCTTC.

V gene TRBV27 combines with J gene TRBJ2-1, with TRBD2 matching 10 bases. The V gene end was trimmed by 5 bases and the J gene end by 2 bases; junction bases not matched to a gene: 12. The CDR3 contains 18 residues. Looked up from germline, CDR1 is MNHEY and CDR2 is SMNVEV (reference sequence). CDR3 in DNA: TGTGCCAGCAGTACCAAGCGGGGGGGCCCTGGTCCCTACAATGAGCAGTTCTTC. Protein product: CASSTKRGGPGPYNEQFF.

The chain uses TRBV15 and TRBJ1-5, with TRBD1 as a possible D gene (6 bases). The germline CDR1 and CDR2 sequences are LNHNV and YYDKDF (reference sequence). The CDR3 runs 15 residues. Trimming took off 0 bases at V and 3 bases at J, with 9 bases between the two ends. CDR3 amino acids: CATSRDRGTNQPQHF. CDR3 nucleotides: TGTGCCACCAGCAGAGACAGGGGAACCAATCAGCCCCAGCATTTT.

The DNA for the CDR3 is TGTGCCAGCAGCTTTACCCGGGACTATGGCTACACCTTC. Translated, it gives CASSFTRDYGYTF. The chain recombines TRBV7-9 with TRBJ1-2; D remains unclear. This CDR3 has 13 residues. Trimming took off 3 bases at V and 3 bases at J, with 8 bases between the two ends. Germline values: CDR1 SEHNR, CDR2 FQNEAQ (reference sequence).

This clone showed up just a few times. The chain is built from TRBV4-2 and TRBJ1-5; D remains unclear. The CDR3 has 15 residues. The V and J ends lost 1 base and 6 bases respectively, with 13 bases between them. Germline V gene lookup returns CDR1 LGHNA and CDR2 YNFKEQ. The CDR3: CASSQVSDGSQPQHF. The CDR3 nucleotides are TGTGCCAGCAGCCAAGTTAGCGACGGCAGTCAGCCCCAGCATTTT.

V is TRBV19 and J is TRBJ2-1; 10 bases are shared with TRBD1. The CDR3 runs to 15 residues. The germline V gene has CDR1 LNHDA and CDR2 SQIVND (reference sequence). The V and J ends lost 7 bases and 5 bases, in that order; junction bases with no gene match: 8. The CDR3 sequence is CASNKDRGFDNEQFF. The CDR3 DNA reads as TGTGCCAGTAATAAGGACAGGGGGTTTGACAATGAGCAGTTCTTC.

In DNA form, the CDR3 reads TGTGCCATCAGAACGGACAGGGGGGCCCGAGCCAACGTCCTGACTTTC. It encodes CAIRTDRGARANVLTF. The chain joins TRBV10-3 to TRBJ2-6, with 10 bases fitting TRBD1. The CDR3 totals 16 residues. CDR1 ENHRY and CDR2 SYGVKD come from the germline V gene. V dropped 6 bases and J dropped 7; count of bases not matched to a gene: 9.

The J gene is TRBJ1-4, the V gene TRBV9; D gene ambiguous. V lost 0 bases and J 8 bases, leaving 11 bases between the germline ends. CDR1 and CDR2 (germline): SGDLS, YYNGEE. This CDR3 region has 14 residues. This CDR3 reads CASSVGGMGEKLFF. The CDR3 DNA sequence: TGTGCCAGCAGCGTAGGAGGGATGGGGGAAAAACTGTTTTTT.

V is TRBV13 and J is TRBJ1-2, with a possible D match to TRBD1 (5 bases). Trimming shortened V by 2 bases and J by 4 bases, and 11 bases separated the two germline ends. This CDR3 comprises 14 residues. In germline, CDR1 is PRHDT, CDR2 FYEKMQ (reference sequence). The DNA for the CDR3 is TGTGCCAGCAGCTTACGGCGGGGACTCTATGGCTACACCTTC. Translation: CASSLRRGLYGYTF.

The gene calls are TRBV28 and TRBJ1-1; 8 bases are a match to TRBD1. V was clipped by 7 bases and J by 4 bases; unmatched bases: 17. Germline CDR1 is MDHEN and CDR2 is SYDVKM. CDR3 length: 17 amino acids. The CDR3 protein is CASTPDGQGTRGTEAFF. CDR3 DNA sequence: TGTGCCAGCACCCCCGACGGACAGGGCACCCGGGGCACTGAAGCTTTCTTT. Supplemented by reference TRBV28 and TRBJ1-1, the full variable domain reads DVKVTQSSRYLVKRTGEKVFLECVQDMDHENMFWYRQDPGLGLRLIYFSYDVKMKEKGDIPEGYSVSREKKERFSLILESASTNQTSMYLCASTPDGQGTRGTEAFFGQGTRLTVV.

This clone has only one observation. The chain has TRBV11-3 and TRBJ2-3; 10 bases are a match to TRBD2. From germline, CDR1 is SGHNT and CDR2 YENEEA. The ends lost 5 bases at V and 2 bases at J; junction bases unmatched: 7. The length of the CDR3 is 16 residues. The CDR3 nucleotides are TGTGCCAGCAGCCTCGGGACTAGCGTGATCACAGATACGCAGTATTTT. Its translation is CASSLGTSVITDTQYF.

The chain links TRBV7-2 to TRBJ1-2; the match to TRBD1 covers 9 bases. Losses at the gene ends were 4 bases for V and 7 bases for J; bases not matched to a gene: 7. The length of the CDR3 is 14 residues. Germline values: CDR1 SGHTA, CDR2 FQGNSA. CDR3 residues: CASSSSRDRVGYTF. The CDR3 nucleotides read TGTGCCAGCAGCTCGTCCCGGGACAGGGTTGGCTACACCTTC.

The chain is built from TRBV7-9 and TRBJ2-7, with a weak D call TRBD1 (6 bases). This CDR3 has 14 residues. Germline CDR1 is SEHNR and CDR2 is FQNEAQ (reference sequence). Trimming stripped 6 bases from V and 0 bases from J, with 12 bases between. The CDR3 spells CASSKGQSSYEQYF. The CDR3 DNA reads TGTGCCAGCAGTAAAGGACAGAGCTCCTACGAGCAGTACTTC.

CDR3: CASRDNNRGPGNTIYF. CDR3 nucleotide sequence: TGTGCCAGTAGGGATAATAACAGGGGGCCTGGAAACACCATATATTTT. The gene calls are TRBV19 and TRBJ1-3; 9 nucleotides align to TRBD1. V lost 6 bases, J lost 2 bases, and 8 bases stayed unmatched. This CDR3 contains 16 residues. Germline assignment: CDR1 LNHDA and CDR2 SQIVND (reference sequence).

This clone has a single count. The genes are TRBV30 and TRBJ1-6; D is unresolved. The CDR3 consists of 13 residues. The germline CDR1 and CDR2 sequences are GTSNPN and SVGIG (reference sequence). The germline V and J ends were trimmed by 5 bases and 5 bases, with 10 bases remaining between them. The DNA of the CDR3 is TGTGCCTGGTCGTCCGGGAATAATTCACCCCTCCACTTT. It encodes CAWSSGNNSPLHF.

This clone was observed a single time. The chain combines TRBV29-1 with TRBJ2-5; no reliable D call. Germline V CDR1 and CDR2: SQVTM, ANQGSEA. The CDR3 spans 12 residues. V shed 7 bases and J shed 5 bases, with 14 bases lying between them. This CDR3 is CSGDLGLETQYF. The DNA for the CDR3 is TGCAGCGGCGACTTAGGGCTGGAGACCCAGTACTTC.

The chain employs TRBV29-1 and TRBJ2-7; TRBD2 might be the D (5 bases). V lost 4 bases and J 4 bases, leaving 11 bases between the germline ends. CDR1 and CDR2 (germline): SQVTM, ANQGSEA. The CDR3 is 12 residues long. The chain's CDR3 is CSVVRGKYEQYF. The CDR3 DNA follows: TGCAGCGTTGTCCGAGGGAAGTACGAGCAGTACTTC.

This clone was counted between two and nine times. The chain recombines TRBV6-5 with TRBJ2-5, with D unresolved. The germline V gene has CDR1 MNHEY and CDR2 SVGAGI. V was trimmed by 8 bases and J by 5 bases, leaving 6 bases between them. This CDR3 is 10 amino acids long. CDR3 sequence (DNA): TGTGCCAGCGGAGAGGAGACCCAGTACTTC. Its protein is CASGEETQYF.

This clone is a singleton in its sample. The chain uses TRBV7-9 and TRBJ2-4; the D call may be TRBD1 or TRBD2 (5 bases each). This CDR3 contains 15 residues. Germline V gene lookup returns CDR1 SEHNR and CDR2 FQNEAQ (reference sequence). V was pared by 0 bases and J by 2 bases, with 8 bases between. In DNA, the CDR3 is TGTGCCAGCAGCTTAGCGTGGGGGACCAAAAACATTCAGTACTTC. Amino acids: CASSLAWGTKNIQYF. Full variable domain (rest looked up from reference TRBV7-9 and TRBJ2-4): DTGVSQNPRHKITKRGQNVTFRCDPISEHNRLYWYRQTLGQGPEFLTYFQNEAQLEKSRLLSDRFSAERPKGSFSTLEIQRTEQGDSAMYLCASSLAWGTKNIQYFGAGTRLSVL.

The V call is TRBV19, the J call TRBJ2-5; a possible D gene is TRBD2 (6 bases). Germline CDR1 and CDR2: LNHDA and SQIVND (reference sequence). CDR3 length: 15 residues. V lost 3 bases and J 1 base, leaving 12 bases between the germline ends. CDR3 sequence reads: CASSMAWRGQETQYF. CDR3 nucleotide sequence: TGTGCCAGTAGTATGGCGTGGCGGGGCCAAGAGACCCAGTACTTC.

The chain recombines TRBV6-1 with TRBJ2-2; 7 positions match TRBD2. J gave up 2 bases and V 8 bases, and 5 bases lay outside the gene matches. This CDR3 spans 14 amino acids. Germline V gene lookup returns CDR1 MNHNS and CDR2 SASEGT. The CDR3 DNA reads TGTGCCAGCCCTGGGAGGGGCAACACCGGGGAGCTGTTTTTT. The encoded protein is CASPGRGNTGELFF.

This clone is a singleton in its sample. The chain carries TRBV23-1 and TRBJ1-3; D is unresolved. TRBV23-1 belongs to the ORF category, with a function that is uncertain. V was clipped by 8 bases and J by 8 bases, with 37 bases between them. This CDR3 is 20 amino acids long. The CDR3 region has the DNA TGCGCCAGCGTGCAGTCAATTAGTTTTTCTGCGGGCCTAAACCGGGACACCATATATTTT. Translation gives CASVQSISFSAGLNRDTIYF.